The sequence of this TCR beta chain was determined in a study of a mutant IDH1 vaccine in newly diagnosed glioma. About the research overall: Patients got their first vaccination 4-6 weeks after radiotherapy alone, or with temozolomide cycles.

V was clipped by 1 base and J by 8 bases; unmatched bases: 14. Per the germline V gene, CDR1 is MGHRA and CDR2 is YSYEKL. The CDR3 has 17 residues. Time point of the sample: week 23, last vaccination. Doses comprised 300 ug of mutant IDH1 20-mer peptide each, plus topical imiquimod. Using immunoSEQ multiplex PCR, the repertoire was profiled, and TCRdb retains in-frame clones only, with some absent. The data show about 54,000 clones, about nine tenths seen once. This clone was detected once. The antigen is not known. The genes are TRBV4-1 and TRBJ2-3; TRBD2 aligns across 8 bases. This specimen consisted of PBMCs, obtained from a glioma patient whose treatment included an IDH1 peptide vaccine. This receptor was identified in a man between 35 and 55 years old with glioma. The CDR3 spells CASSQGTSGGGLGTQYF. The DNA for the CDR3 is TGCGCCAGCAGCCAAGGAACTAGCGGAGGGGGGTTGGGTACGCAGTATTTT.